This T cell receptor beta chain was identified during a study of blood T cells in healthy people across ages. Study-wide points: Across samples, TCR beta diversity tracked strongly with naive T cell percentage.

This clonotype appeared a few times. Its matching antigen is unknown. Donors were healthy Caucasian individuals from Russia aged about 6 to 90. The authors isolated at least 7 million PBMCs per sample. Germline loops: CDR1 SGHRS, CDR2 YFSETQ. The CDR3 length is 16 residues. V was clipped by 4 bases and J by 5 bases; unmatched bases: 9. A second PCR of 7 to 11 cycles used a sample-barcoded 5' primer and a J-beta primer mix. Tags on each cDNA molecule came from a template-switch adaptor with 12 random nucleotides. TCRdb used MiXCR to reprocess the 5' RACE reads, holding one entry per CDR3 protein. The table lists about 400,000 distinct CDR3 sequences, over 45% of them singletons.

The sample comprised blood. V usage is TRBV5-1 and J usage is TRBJ2-2, with 9 nucleotides matching TRBD1. This receptor was identified in a man aged 55 to 70 in good health. CDR3 region: CASSTGQGRGTGELFF. In DNA form, the CDR3 reads TGCGCCAGCAGCACTGGACAGGGGCGTGGGACCGGGGAGCTGTTTTTT.